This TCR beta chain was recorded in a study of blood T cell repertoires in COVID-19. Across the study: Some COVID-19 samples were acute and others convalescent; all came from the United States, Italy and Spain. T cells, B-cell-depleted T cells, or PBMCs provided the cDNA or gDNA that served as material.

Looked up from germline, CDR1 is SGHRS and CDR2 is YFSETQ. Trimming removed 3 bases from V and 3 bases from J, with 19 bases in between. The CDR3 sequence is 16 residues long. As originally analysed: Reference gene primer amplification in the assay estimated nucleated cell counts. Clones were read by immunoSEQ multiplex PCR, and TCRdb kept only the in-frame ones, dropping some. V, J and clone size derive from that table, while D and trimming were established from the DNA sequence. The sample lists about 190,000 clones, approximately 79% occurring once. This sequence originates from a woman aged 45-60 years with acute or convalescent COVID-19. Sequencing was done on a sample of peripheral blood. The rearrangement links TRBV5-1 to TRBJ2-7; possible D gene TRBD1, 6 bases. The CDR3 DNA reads TGCGCCAGCAGCTGGATCGGGACACCCGGCCACTACGAGCAGTACTTC. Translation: CASSWIGTPGHYEQYF.